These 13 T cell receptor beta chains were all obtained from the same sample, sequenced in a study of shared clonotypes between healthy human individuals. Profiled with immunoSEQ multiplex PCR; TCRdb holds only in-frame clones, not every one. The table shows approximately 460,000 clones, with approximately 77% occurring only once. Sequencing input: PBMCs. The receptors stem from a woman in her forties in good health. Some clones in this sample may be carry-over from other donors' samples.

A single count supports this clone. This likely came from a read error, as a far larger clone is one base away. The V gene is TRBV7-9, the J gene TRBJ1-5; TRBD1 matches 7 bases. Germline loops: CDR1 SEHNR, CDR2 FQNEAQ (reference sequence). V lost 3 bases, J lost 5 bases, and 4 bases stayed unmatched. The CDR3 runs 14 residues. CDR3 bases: TGTGCCAGCAGCTTCGCCGGGACAGATCAGCCCCAGCATTTT. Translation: CASSFAGTDQPQHF.

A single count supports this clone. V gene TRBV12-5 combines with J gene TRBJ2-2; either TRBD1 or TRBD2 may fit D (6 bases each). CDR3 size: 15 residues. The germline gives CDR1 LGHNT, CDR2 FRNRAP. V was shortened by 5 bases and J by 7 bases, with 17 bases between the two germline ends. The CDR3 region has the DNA TGTGCTAGTGGTGTCTCCGGGGGCGCGAACGGGGAGCTGTTTTTT. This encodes CASGVSGGANGELFF.

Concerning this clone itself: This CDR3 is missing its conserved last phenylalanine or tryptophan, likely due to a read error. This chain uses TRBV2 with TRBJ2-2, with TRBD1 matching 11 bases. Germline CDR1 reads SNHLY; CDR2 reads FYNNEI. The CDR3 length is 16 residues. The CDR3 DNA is TGTGCCAGCAGTTGGACAGGGGGCGCAGGCACCAGGGAGCTGTTTTTA. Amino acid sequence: CASSWTGGAGTRELFL.

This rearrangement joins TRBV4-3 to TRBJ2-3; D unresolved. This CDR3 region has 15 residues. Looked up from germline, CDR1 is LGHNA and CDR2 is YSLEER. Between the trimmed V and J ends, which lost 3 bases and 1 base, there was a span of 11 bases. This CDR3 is CASSQEDRGTDTQYF. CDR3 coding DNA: TGCGCCAGCAGCCAGGAAGATAGAGGCACAGATACGCAGTATTTT.

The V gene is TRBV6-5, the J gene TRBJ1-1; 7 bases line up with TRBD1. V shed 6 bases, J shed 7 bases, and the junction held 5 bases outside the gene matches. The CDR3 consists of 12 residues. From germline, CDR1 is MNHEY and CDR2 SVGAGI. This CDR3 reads CASRAGGFEAFF. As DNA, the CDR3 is TGTGCCAGCAGGGCAGGGGGATTTGAAGCTTTCTTT.

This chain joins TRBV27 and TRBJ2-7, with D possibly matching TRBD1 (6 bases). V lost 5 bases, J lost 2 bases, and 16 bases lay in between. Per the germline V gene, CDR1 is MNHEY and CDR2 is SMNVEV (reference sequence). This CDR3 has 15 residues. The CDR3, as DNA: TGTGCCAGCAGTCACCAGGGGAGCGGAGCCTACGAGCAGTACTTC. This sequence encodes CASSHQGSGAYEQYF.

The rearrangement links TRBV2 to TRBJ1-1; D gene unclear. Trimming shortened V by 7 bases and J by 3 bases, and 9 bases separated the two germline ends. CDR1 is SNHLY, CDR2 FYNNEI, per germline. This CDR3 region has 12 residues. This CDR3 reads CASTTGYTEAFF. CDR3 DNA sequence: TGTGCCAGCACTACGGGGTACACTGAAGCTTTCTTT.

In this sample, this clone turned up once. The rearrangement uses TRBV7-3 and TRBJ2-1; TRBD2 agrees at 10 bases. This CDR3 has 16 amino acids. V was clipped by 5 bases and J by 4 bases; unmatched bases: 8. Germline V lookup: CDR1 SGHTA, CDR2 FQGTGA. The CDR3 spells CASSKTSGTQYNEQFF. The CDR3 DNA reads TGTGCCAGCAGCAAAACTAGCGGGACCCAATACAATGAGCAGTTCTTC.

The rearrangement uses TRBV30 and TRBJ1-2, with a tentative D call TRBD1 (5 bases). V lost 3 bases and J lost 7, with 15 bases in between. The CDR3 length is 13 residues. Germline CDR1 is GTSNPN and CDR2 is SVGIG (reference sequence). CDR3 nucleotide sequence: TGTGCCTGGAGGACAGTAGCGGTGGGTGGCTACACCTTC. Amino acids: CAWRTVAVGGYTF.

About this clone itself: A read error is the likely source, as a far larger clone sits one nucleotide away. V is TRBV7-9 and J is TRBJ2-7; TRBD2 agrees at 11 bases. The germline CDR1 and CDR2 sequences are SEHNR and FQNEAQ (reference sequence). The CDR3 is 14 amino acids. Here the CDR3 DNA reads TGTGCCAGCAGCTTAGCCCTAGCGGGGGGCGAGCAGTGCTTC. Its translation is CASSLALAGGEQCF.

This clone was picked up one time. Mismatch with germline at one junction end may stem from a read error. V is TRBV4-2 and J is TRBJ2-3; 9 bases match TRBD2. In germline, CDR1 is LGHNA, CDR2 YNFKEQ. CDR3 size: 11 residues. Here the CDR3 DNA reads TGTGCCAGCAGCCAAGACGGGACTAGCCATTTT. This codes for CASSQDGTSHF.

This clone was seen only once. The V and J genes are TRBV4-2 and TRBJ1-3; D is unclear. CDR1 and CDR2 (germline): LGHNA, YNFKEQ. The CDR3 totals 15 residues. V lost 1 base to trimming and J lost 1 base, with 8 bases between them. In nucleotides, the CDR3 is TGTGCCAGCAGCCAAGGGGTGACGTCTGGAAACACCATATATTTT. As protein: CASSQGVTSGNTIYF.

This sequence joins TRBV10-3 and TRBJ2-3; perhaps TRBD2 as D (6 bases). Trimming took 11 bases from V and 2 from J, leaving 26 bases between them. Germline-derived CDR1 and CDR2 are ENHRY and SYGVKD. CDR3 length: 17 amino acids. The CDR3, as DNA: TGTGCCTCTTCCGGCTCGGCGGGGAGAGTGAACACAGATACGCAGTATTTT. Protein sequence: CASSGSAGRVNTDTQYF.